What follows is one T cell receptor beta chain and its context. No count is logged; frequency rates this clonotype as medium-sized (0.01 to 0.1%). The clone's antigen remains unknown. Multiplex PCR with a touch-down protocol amplified TRB rearrangements, with the TRB-A and TRB-B primer pools combined in a single tube. Two consecutive PCR reactions with Phusion HS II polymerase added Illumina adapters and sample indices to the amplicons. Amplicons were gel-purified with the NucleoSpin Gel and PCR Clean-up kit, then quantified by Qubit and quality-checked on an Agilent 2100 Bioanalyzer. Sequencing of the libraries was done on an Illumina MiSeq with paired-end, single-indexed, 600-cycle runs. On the study's bioinformatics: TRB reads were aligned and assembled with MiXCR version 2.1.12 using the default MiXCR reference library. A clone was defined by each unique CDR3 nucleotide sequence, and the analysis included only productive sequences with two or more reads. To assess repertoire diversity, an R script computed alpha-parameterized diversity profiles (alpha 0 to 5), which included the Shannon (alpha 1) and Simpson (alpha 2) indices. Combinatorial TRB VJ usage was computed with the tcR package and compared between cohorts by principal component analysis with ade4. TCRbeta CDR3s were clustered with GLIPH on cohort pairs matched by age and read depth, and cluster frequencies were compared by Wilcoxon test. After the reads were reprocessed by TCRdb, one entry was made per CDR3 protein sequence, with no DNA. TCRdb, not the original authors, processed these V and J calls. This sample's table carries 8,300 or so distinct CDR3 sequences. About 4.7% of the sample is taken by the ten largest.

This record belongs to a study of T cell clusters in autoimmune cytopenias (dated by TCRdb to about 2019). For context, the study as a whole: The median TRB sequencing depth was more than 40,000 reads per sample, and the median number of distinct TRB clonotypes was about 2,500 per sample. TRB and IGH repertoires from peripheral blood were sequenced in autoimmune cytopenia patients at active disease and during treatment follow-up, with healthy, CLL and autoimmune hepatitis controls included alongside. The study was designed to test whether a disease-specific immune repertoire signature usable as a blood-based biomarker is carried by autoimmune cytopenia patients.

General conclusions and limits of the study: Around 3-fold more exclusive TRB clusters were observed in healthy donors than in active autoimmune hepatitis patients, consistent with an autoimmunity-wide signature. The TRB repertoire shifts, including less even repertoires in secondary cytopenia and CLL, mostly reflected lymphoma bias and not autoimmunity. The T cell clusters were only ever defined in silico, so experimental validation of their functional role was still needed. The cluster-lack signature was not observed for secondary cytopenia versus CLL, as the signature was apparently masked by the dominant lymphoma-associated repertoire. A lack of physiological T cell clusters in primary autoimmune cytopenia patients was suggested by GLIPH, as 51 clusters were found to be exclusive to healthy donors versus some 18 exclusive to patients.

CDR1 and CDR2, per the germline V gene, are SGHDT and YYEEEE. From cysteine to phenylalanine, the CDR3 is 15 amino acids long. This entry has no DNA. Per sample, around 230 ng of peripheral blood genomic DNA, approximately 41,000 genome equivalents, was used for TRB amplification. Sequencing input: peripheral blood. This TCR derives from a human donor with an autoimmune cytopenia or autoimmune hepatitis (not recorded which). The chain is encoded by TRBV5-6 joined to TRBJ1-2. CDR3 region: CASSADGGTSYGYTF.